The following is a T cell receptor beta chain sequence with its context. Its matching antigen is unknown. The data stem from a study of cytomegalovirus exposure and HLA in healthy donors. It was with 60 Vbeta and 13 Jbeta primers that the PCR ran. Measured with immunoSEQ multiplex PCR; TCRdb has only the in-frame clones, and not every one. The sample carries roughly 100,000 clones, roughly 77% recorded once. CDR1 is MDHEN and CDR2 is SYDVKM in the germline V gene. The CDR3 contains 14 residues. V was shortened by 5 bases and J by 4 bases, with 15 bases between the two germline ends. Study-level points and caveats: A later analysis found that most CMV-associated TCR beta chains appeared HLA-restricted. For TCR beta chains, V- and J-gene trimming was later linked to a missense DCLRE1C variant. An assumption of roughly uniform sequencing depth across donors underlay the presence/absence analyses. Earlier analysis yielded a pattern in which most TCR beta V segments were productive about 87% or about 30% of the time.

Material for sequencing was PBMCs. This sequence was found in a middle-aged man in good health and CMV-seronegative. The chain combines TRBV28 with TRBJ2-7; tentatively, D is TRBD1 (6 bases). The CDR3 region is CASSITGKAYEQYF. The DNA for the CDR3 is TGTGCCAGCAGTATCACAGGGAAGGCGTACGAGCAGTACTTC.